This T cell receptor beta chain was recorded in a study of shared clonotypes between healthy human individuals. Looking at the study overall: Three plates were used per donor for CD4 naive, three for CD4 memory, two for CD8 naive and one for CD8 memory. The study's findings and limits: Collection of samples was limited to blood; tissue repertoires likely differ. Estimated richness was generally greater in naive than memory subsets.

In the case of this clone: Its cognate antigen is unknown.

CDR1 LNHDA and CDR2 SQIVND come from the germline V gene (reference sequence). With V trimmed by 8 bases and J by 0 bases, 1 base remained unmatched. The CDR3 extends over 13 amino acids. Nashville, Tennessee was home to all donors, who were Caucasian adults. The table came from immunoSEQ multiplex PCR; TCRdb's copy has only in-frame clones and leaves some out. The sample lists over 1.5 million clones, 95% to 99% occurring once. This receptor was taken from a man between 25 and 39 years old in good health. The chain employs TRBV19 and TRBJ1-5, with 7 nucleotides matching TRBD1. Sequencing was performed on naive CD4+ T cells sorted from blood. The subset here: CD45RA+ positively selected. Here the CDR3 DNA reads TGTGCCAGTGGACAGGTTAGCAATCAGCCCCAGCATTTT. This sequence encodes CASGQVSNQPQHF. Full variable domain (rest looked up from reference TRBV19 and TRBJ1-5): DGGITQSPKYLFRKEGQNVTLSCEQNLNHDAMYWYRQDPGQGLRLIYYSQIVNDFQKGDIAEGYSVSREKKESFPLTVTSAQKNPTAFYLCASGQVSNQPQHFGDGTRLSIL.